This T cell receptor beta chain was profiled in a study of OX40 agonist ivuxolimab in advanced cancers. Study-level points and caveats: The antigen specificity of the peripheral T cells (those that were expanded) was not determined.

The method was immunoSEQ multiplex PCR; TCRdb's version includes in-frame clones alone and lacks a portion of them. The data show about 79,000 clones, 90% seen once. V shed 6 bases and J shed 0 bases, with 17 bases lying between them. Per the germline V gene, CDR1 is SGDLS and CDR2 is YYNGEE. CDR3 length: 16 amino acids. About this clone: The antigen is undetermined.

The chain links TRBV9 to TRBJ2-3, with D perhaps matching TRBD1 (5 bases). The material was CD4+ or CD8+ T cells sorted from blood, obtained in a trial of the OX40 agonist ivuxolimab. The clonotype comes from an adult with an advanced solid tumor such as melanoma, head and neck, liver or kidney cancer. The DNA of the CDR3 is TGTGCCAGCACCAAAGGTGGGGCCCCTAGCACAGATACGCAGTATTTT. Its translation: CASTKGGAPSTDTQYF.